This is a list of T cell receptor beta chains from one sample in a study of T cells in localized non-small cell lung cancer. Sequenced by immunoSEQ multiplex PCR; TCRdb stores in-frame clones only, minus some. This table has 100,000 to 150,000 clones, 89% appearing once. Sequencing was performed on peripheral blood, taken before any cancer treatment. The receptors originated from an older female donor with stage I lung adenocarcinoma. Each CDR3 is given with its conserved first and last residue. D genes are given only for firm matches. Rows give clone size only sometimes, using once, few, many, or a class for an expanded clone.

V gene,clone size,D gene,J gene,CDR3 protein,CDR3 DNA
TRBV7-7,-,TRBD1,TRBJ2-5,CASSISGGQGQTQYF,TGTGCTAGCAGCATAAGCGGTGGACAGGGTCAGACCCAGTACTTC
TRBV7-2,-,-,TRBJ2-3,CASSLTLLGTDTQYF,TGTGCCAGCAGCTTGACTCTTCTCGGCACAGATACGCAGTATTTT
TRBV29-1,-,TRBD1,TRBJ2-2,CSVDRGPANTGELFF,TGCAGCGTCGACAGGGGACCCGCGAACACCGGGGAGCTGTTTTTT
TRBV10-3,few,-,TRBJ1-4,CAISEGPGRGEKLFF,TGTGCCATCAGTGAAGGCCCGGGGAGGGGGGAAAAACTGTTTTTT
TRBV10-3,-,-,TRBJ1-4,CAISANSHLNEKLFF,TGTGCCATCAGTGCCAACAGCCATTTAAATGAAAAACTGTTTTTT
TRBV28,-,TRBD1,TRBJ1-2,CASSSWDRGRGDYGYTF,TGTGCCAGCAGTTCGTGGGACAGGGGGCGCGGGGACTATGGCTACACCTTC
TRBV28,once,TRBD1,TRBJ2-1,CASRGQFSYNEQFF,TGTGCCAGCAGGGGACAGTTCTCCTACAATGAGCAGTTCTTC
TRBV27,-,-,TRBJ1-2,CASSFGNYGYTF,TGTGCCAGCAGCTTTGGTAACTATGGCTACACCTTC
TRBV30,-,-,TRBJ2-4,CAWKDHLAKNIQYF,TGTGCCTGGAAAGACCATTTAGCCAAAAACATTCAGTACTTC
TRBV21-1,-,-,TRBJ2-7,CASSTEQERPYEQYF,TGTGCCAGCAGCACGGAACAGGAAAGGCCCTACGAGCAGTACTTC
TRBV11-2,-,-,TRBJ2-1,CASSLDSVNEQFF,TGTGCCAGCAGCTTGGATAGCGTCAATGAGCAGTTCTTC
TRBV11-2,-,-,TRBJ1-1,CASSFGEAEAFF,TGTGCCAGCAGCTTCGGCGAAGCTGAAGCTTTCTTT
TRBV6-5,-,-,TRBJ2-1,CASSYRRLTGEQFF,TGTGCCAGCAGTTATAGGCGACTCACGGGTGAGCAGTTCTTC
TRBV7-9,-,-,TRBJ1-2,CASSHRDRGYTF,TGTGCCAGCAGCCACAGGGACCGTGGCTACACCTTC
TRBV10-1,-,-,TRBJ2-3,CATRGADPTDTQYF,TGCGCCACCCGCGGAGCGGATCCCACAGATACGCAGTATTTT
TRBV6-6,-,-,TRBJ1-1,CASSYLGPMNTEAFF,TGTGCCAGCAGTTACTTGGGACCTATGAACACTGAAGCTTTCTTT
TRBV25-1,-,-,TRBJ1-1,CASKENTEAFF,TGTGCCAGCAAGGAGAACACTGAAGCTTTCTTT
TRBV28,-,-,TRBJ2-3,CASSPTDTQYF,TGTGCCAGCAGTCCCACAGATACGCAGTATTTT
TRBV1,-,-,TRBJ1-5,CTSSHLPLVAGRGNQPQHF,TGCACCAGCAGCCATCTCCCCCTAGTGGCAGGTCGGGGCAATCAGCCCCAGCATTTT
TRBV19,-,TRBD2,TRBJ2-1,CASSIGGIAGGLYNEQFF,TGTGCCAGTAGTATAGGGGGGATAGCGGGAGGGTTATACAATGAGCAGTTCTTC
TRBV30,-,TRBD1,TRBJ1-5,CAWSAIQGVNQPQHF,TGTGCCTGGAGTGCCATACAGGGGGTCAATCAGCCCCAGCATTTT
TRBV4-2,-,-,TRBJ1-5,CASSQDLEGGYQPQHF,TGTGCCAGCAGCCAAGATTTAGAAGGCGGCTATCAGCCCCAGCATTTT
TRBV7-8,-,-,TRBJ1-2,CASSLVGNYGYTF,TGTGCCAGCAGCTTAGTAGGGAACTATGGCTACACCTTC
TRBV28,once,-,TRBJ2-7,CASTPPQPRGEQYF,TGTGCCAGCACCCCCCCCCAGCCGAGGGGGGAGCAGTACTTC
TRBV7-9,once,-,TRBJ1-2,CASSLTGGGYTF,TGTGCCAGCAGCTTAACGGGTGGAGGCTACACCTTC
TRBV5-1,-,-,TRBJ2-2,CASSLDVQPTGELFF,TGCGCCAGCAGCTTAGACGTGCAGCCCACCGGGGAGCTGTTTTTT
TRBV5-1,-,-,TRBJ2-7,CASSLAGVNYEQYF,TGCGCCAGCAGCTTAGCAGGGGTCAACTACGAGCAGTACTTC
TRBV5-1,-,TRBD2,TRBJ2-7,CASSLVASGTYEQYF,TGCGCCAGCAGCTTGGTGGCTAGCGGAACCTACGAGCAGTACTTC
TRBV27,-,TRBD2,TRBJ2-3,CASSLAGSSTDTQYF,TGTGCCAGCAGTCTAGCGGGGTCCAGCACAGATACGCAGTATTTT
TRBV6-6,once,-,TRBJ2-7,CASSDRTSSYEQYF,TGTGCCAGCAGTGACAGGACGAGCTCCTACGAGCAGTACTTC
TRBV11-2,-,-,TRBJ2-5,CASSSAAVIGARGETQYF,TGTGCCAGCAGCTCCGCCGCGGTCATAGGAGCTCGAGGGGAGACCCAGTACTTC
TRBV7-9,-,TRBD2,TRBJ2-1,CASSWTRDEQFF,TGTGCCAGCAGCTGGACTAGGGATGAGCAGTTCTTC
TRBV9,-,-,TRBJ2-3,CASSADGIAQYF,TGTGCCAGCAGCGCAGACGGCATCGCGCAGTATTTT
TRBV4-1,-,TRBD2,TRBJ2-1,CASRERLAGSYNEQFF,TGCGCCAGCAGGGAGAGACTAGCGGGAAGCTACAATGAGCAGTTCTTC
TRBV7-6,-,-,TRBJ1-5,CASSLDGSVGSNQPQHF,TGTGCCAGCAGCTTAGATGGCTCTGTTGGCAGCAATCAGCCCCAGCATTTT
TRBV11-3,-,TRBD2,TRBJ2-1,CASSPTGLAGGEQFF,TGTGCCAGCAGCCCGACCGGACTAGCGGGAGGTGAGCAGTTCTTC
TRBV15,-,TRBD1,TRBJ2-2,CATSETGTENTGELFF,TGTGCCACCAGCGAAACCGGGACAGAGAACACCGGGGAGCTGTTTTTT
TRBV7-9,-,-,TRBJ1-2,CASSSLYGYTF,TGTGCCAGCAGCTCACTCTATGGCTACACCTTC
TRBV6-1,-,-,TRBJ1-2,CASSEGSNYGYTF,TGTGCCAGCAGTGAAGGATCTAACTATGGCTACACCTTC
TRBV2,-,-,TRBJ1-3,CASSEAVRGVNTIYF,TGTGCCAGCAGTGAAGCGGTCAGGGGAGTCAACACCATATATTTT
TRBV6-1,few,TRBD2,TRBJ2-2,CASSENSAGVNTGELFF,TGTGCCAGCAGTGAGAATAGCGCGGGAGTGAACACCGGGGAGCTGTTTTTT
TRBV7-3,-,-,TRBJ2-1,CASSLSSAAYNEQFF,TGTGCCAGCAGCTTATCCTCGGCCGCCTACAATGAGCAGTTCTTC
TRBV9,-,-,TRBJ2-2,CASSTGFTGELFF,TGTGCCAGCAGCACAGGGTTCACCGGGGAGCTGTTTTTT
TRBV28,once,-,TRBJ1-5,CASRGTNQPQHF,TGTGCCAGCAGAGGGACCAATCAGCCCCAGCATTTT
TRBV10-2,-,-,TRBJ1-1,CASSESGRTEAFF,TGCGCCAGCAGTGAGTCCGGGAGGACTGAAGCTTTCTTT
TRBV7-9,-,-,TRBJ1-5,CASSLIREKYSNQPQHF,TGTGCCAGCAGCCTTATCCGGGAGAAATATAGCAATCAGCCCCAGCATTTT
TRBV19,-,TRBD1,TRBJ2-2,CASSINMWGQGVHTGELFF,TGTGCCAGTAGTATAAACATGTGGGGACAGGGTGTACACACCGGGGAGCTGTTTTTT
TRBV19,once,TRBD2,TRBJ2-5,CASSPGSGGETQYF,TGTGCCAGTAGTCCGGGTTCGGGAGGAGAGACCCAGTACTTC
TRBV7-9,-,-,TRBJ2-3,CASSLDLGASVSTDTQYF,TGTGCCAGCAGCTTAGATTTAGGGGCTAGCGTGAGCACAGATACGCAGTATTTT
TRBV6-5,-,-,TRBJ1-1,CASSYSRGLNTEAFF,TGTGCCAGCAGTTACTCGAGAGGCTTGAACACTGAAGCTTTCTTT
TRBV7-2,-,TRBD1,TRBJ1-4,CASSTWTGSGEKLFF,TGTGCCAGCAGCACCTGGACAGGGTCGGGTGAAAAACTGTTTTTT
TRBV11-2,-,TRBD2,TRBJ2-3,CASSKLTSGSDTQYF,TGTGCCAGCAGCAAACTTACTAGCGGGAGTGATACGCAGTATTTT
TRBV30,-,-,TRBJ1-4,CAWSVGVRGEKLFF,TGTGCCTGGAGTGTCGGGGTCAGAGGGGAAAAACTGTTTTTT
TRBV6-5,-,TRBD2,TRBJ2-3,CASSYFPSGSTDTQYF,TGTGCCAGCAGTTATTTCCCTAGCGGGAGCACAGATACGCAGTATTTT
TRBV5-8,-,-,TRBJ1-5,CASSSGSWRTVNQPQHF,TGTGCCAGCAGCTCTGGGTCCTGGAGGACAGTCAATCAGCCCCAGCATTTT
TRBV5-8,-,TRBD1,TRBJ2-5,CASSAGQGFETQYF,TGTGCCAGCAGCGCGGGACAGGGGTTTGAGACCCAGTACTTC
TRBV5-1,once,TRBD1,TRBJ2-3,CASSLQGITDTQYF,TGCGCCAGCAGCCTACAGGGGATCACAGATACGCAGTATTTT